These 27 T cell receptor beta chains share one sample of origin, sequenced in a study of blood T cell repertoires in COVID-19 (dated by TCRdb to about 2020). Library creation used the immunoSEQ multiplex PCR assay. TCRdb stores this immuneACCESS table with in-frame sequences only. Part of the clones is absent; in the studies checked, under half of the shortfall reflects unresolved V genes, and no reason is known for the rest. This sample is represented by 470,000 or so clones; 70% to 90% of them were singletons. In total, the top ten clones hold almost 2% of the sample. The sample comprised PBMCs or T cells enriched from blood (not recorded which). All receptors come from a woman aged 18-30 years with acute COVID-19.

This chain links TRBV6-2 or TRBV6-3 with TRBJ2-2; D perhaps matches TRBD1 (6 bases). In germline, CDR1 is MNHEY, CDR2 SVGEGT. V gave up 5 bases and J gave up 5 bases, with 12 bases separating them. CDR3 length: 14 amino acids. CDR3 region: CASSAGTITGELFF. The CDR3 DNA reads TGTGCCAGCAGTGCCGGGACAATTACCGGGGAGCTGTTTTTT.

The chain links TRBV4-3 to TRBJ2-7, with 8 positions matching TRBD2. Germline V gives CDR1 LGHNA, CDR2 YSLEER. The CDR3 is made up of 15 amino acids. The junction had 6 bases not matched to a gene; V was cut back by 5 bases and J by 0 bases. The CDR3 loop reads CASSEKRGTSYEQYF. Here the CDR3 DNA reads TGCGCCAGCAGCGAGAAGCGGGGGACCTCCTACGAGCAGTACTTC.

The chain joins TRBV10-3 to TRBJ2-1, with 10 bases identical to TRBD2. CDR1 ENHRY and CDR2 SYGVKD come from the germline V gene. The CDR3 loop spans 17 amino acids. V lost 2 bases to trimming and J lost 7 bases; unmatched junction nucleotides: 11. CDR3 DNA: TGTGCCATCAGTGAGGGGAGGCTAGCGGGAGTCTGGAATGAGCAGTTCTTC. Translating gives CAISEGRLAGVWNEQFF.

The chain carries TRBV7-8 and TRBJ1-1, with D unresolved. The germline CDR1 and CDR2 sequences are SGHVS and FQNEAQ. V was shortened by 0 bases and J by 5 bases, with 7 bases between the two germline ends. The CDR3 consists of 13 residues. The chain's CDR3 is CASSLARMTEAFF. CDR3 nucleotide sequence: TGTGCCAGCAGCTTAGCGCGAATGACTGAAGCTTTCTTT. Full variable domain (missing parts from reference TRBV7-8 and TRBJ1-1): GAGVSQSPRYKVAKRGQDVALRCDPISGHVSLFWYQQALGQGPEFLTYFQNEAQLDKSGLPSDRFFAERPEGSVSTLKIQRTQQEDSAVYLCASSLARMTEAFFGQGTRLTVV.

The table lists this clone with a few counts. The chain joins TRBV5-1 to TRBJ1-4, with a weak D call TRBD1 (6 bases). Trimming cost V 3 bases and J 3 bases, with 9 bases left between them. From germline, CDR1 is SGHRS and CDR2 YFSETQ. This CDR3 has 14 amino acids. The CDR3 loop is CASSSQGPNEKLFF. The CDR3 DNA is TGCGCCAGCAGCTCACAGGGCCCTAATGAAAAACTGTTTTTT.

The chain employs TRBV6-5 and TRBJ2-3; D unresolved. There are 13 residues in the CDR3. Between the trimmed V and J ends, which lost 3 bases and 6 bases, there was a span of 10 bases. CDR1 is MNHEY, CDR2 SVGAGI, per germline. DNA of the CDR3: TGTGCCAGCAGTTATGAGGCTTCGGATACGCAGTATTTT. Protein product: CASSYEASDTQYF.

V gene TRBV6-4 combines with J gene TRBJ2-3, with D hard to call. V was trimmed by 0 bases and J by 2 bases, leaving 6 bases between them. CDR1 MRHNA and CDR2 SNTAGT come from the germline V gene. The CDR3 is 14 residues long. CDR3: CASSDSQDTDTQYF. The DNA of the CDR3 is TGTGCCAGCAGTGACTCGCAGGACACAGATACGCAGTATTTT.

The chain combines TRBV25-1 with TRBJ2-3; 9 bases agree with TRBD1. Trimming removed 3 bases from V and 3 bases from J; junction bases left unmatched: 4. Germline V gene data show CDR1 as MGHDK and CDR2 as SYGVNS. CDR3 length equals 15 residues. CDR3 in amino acids: CASSETGQGTDTQYF. CDR3 DNA: TGTGCCAGCAGTGAGACGGGACAGGGAACAGATACGCAGTATTTT. The full variable domain, completed using reference TRBV25-1 and TRBJ2-3, is EADIYQTPRYLVIGTGKKITLECSQTMGHDKMYWYQQDPGMELHLIHYSYGVNSTEKGDLSSESTVSRIRTEHFPLTLESARPSHTSQYLCASSETGQGTDTQYFGPGTRLTVL.

The V gene is TRBV5-4, the J gene TRBJ2-5, with a weak D call TRBD2 (5 bases). V lost 5 bases and J lost 0, with 8 bases in between. Germline assignment: CDR1 SGHNT and CDR2 YYREEE (reference sequence). The CDR3 totals 13 residues. CDR3: CASSFGDQETQYF. CDR3 nucleotides: TGTGCCAGCAGTTTCGGGGACCAAGAGACCCAGTACTTC.

V and J are TRBV18 and TRBJ1-2; D unresolved. Germline V gives CDR1 KGHSH, CDR2 LQKENI. This CDR3 has 15 amino acids. The V gene lost 3 bases and the J gene lost 2 bases, with 13 bases spanning the gap. CDR3 DNA: TGTGCCAGCTCACCTCGGGAGGGCAGAAACTATGGCTACACCTTC. This encodes CASSPREGRNYGYTF.

The rearrangement links TRBV7-2 to TRBJ2-1; 12 bases align to TRBD2. After removal of 7 bases from V and 5 bases from J, the junction contained 9 bases not matched to a gene. The CDR3 loop spans 16 amino acids. Germline V lookup: CDR1 SGHTA, CDR2 FQGNSA. The CDR3 bases are TGTGCCAGCAACCCCCTGACTAGCGGGAGTCACAATGAGCAGTTCTTC. Residues: CASNPLTSGSHNEQFF.

This sequence joins TRBV19 and TRBJ2-1; the match to TRBD1 covers 7 bases. Germline CDR1 and CDR2: LNHDA and SQIVND (reference sequence). The CDR3 runs 14 residues. Germline trimming cut 10 bases from V and 4 bases from J; bases unmatched to any gene: 10. The CDR3 nucleotides read TGTGCCACCAGACGAGGGACAGCATACAATGAGCAGTTCTTC. Its translation is CATRRGTAYNEQFF.

V and J are TRBV10-3 and TRBJ2-1, with 10 nucleotides matching TRBD2. Germline V gene sequence: CDR1 ENHRY, CDR2 SYGVKD. V trimming: 5 bases; J trimming: 9 bases; junction bases outside the gene matches: 7. CDR3 length equals 14 residues. The CDR3 sequence is CAISPPGLAREQFF. CDR3 in DNA: TGTGCCATCAGTCCCCCGGGACTAGCGCGTGAGCAGTTCTTC.

The J gene is TRBJ1-5, the V gene TRBV19; TRBD1 is a possible D gene (6 bases). The CDR3 covers 18 residues. From germline, CDR1 is LNHDA and CDR2 SQIVND (reference sequence). Trimming took off 5 bases at V and 5 bases at J, with 25 bases between the two ends. CDR3 residues: CASSSIPNRARTDQPQHF. CDR3 nucleotides: TGTGCCAGTAGTTCAATCCCTAACAGGGCTAGGACCGATCAGCCCCAGCATTTT.

The chain uses TRBV5-4 and TRBJ2-2, with TRBD2 matching 9 bases. CDR1 is SGHNT and CDR2 is YYREEE in the germline V gene (reference sequence). Trimming cost V 1 base and J 1 base; bases outside gene matches: 2. CDR3 length: 16 residues. The CDR3 DNA reads TGTGCCAGCAGCTTGCGGCGGGAGGGGAACACCGGGGAGCTGTTTTTT. Protein product: CASSLRREGNTGELFF.

The V gene is TRBV5-1, the J gene TRBJ1-6; perhaps TRBD1 as D (5 bases). CDR3 size: 14 residues. CDR1 and CDR2 (germline): SGHRS, YFSETQ. V lost 3 bases and J lost 7, with 11 bases in between. CDR3 in amino acids: CASSSGGENSPLHF. As DNA, the CDR3 is TGCGCCAGCAGCTCCGGGGGTGAGAATTCACCCCTCCACTTT.

The rearrangement uses TRBV9 and TRBJ2-7; 8 nucleotides align to TRBD1. This CDR3 region has 16 residues. Looked up from germline, CDR1 is SGDLS and CDR2 is YYNGEE. V shed 0 bases and J 1 base; nucleotides not matched to a gene: 6. The chain's CDR3 is CASSVAPGGASYEQYF. The CDR3 DNA follows: TGTGCCAGCAGCGTAGCCCCAGGGGGCGCATCCTACGAGCAGTACTTC.

Details on this clone: Other DNA sequences within the sample encode an identical CDR3. The V call is TRBV5-1, the J call TRBJ2-7, with TRBD2 as a possible D gene (7 bases). This CDR3 is built from 14 residues. V dropped 2 bases and J dropped 2 bases, with 11 bases sitting between them. The V gene's germline CDR1 is SGHRS and CDR2 YFSETQ. CDR3 amino acids: CASSLSGGPYEQYF. The CDR3 DNA is TGCGCCAGCAGCTTATCGGGGGGCCCCTACGAGCAGTACTTC.

The chain carries TRBV2 and TRBJ1-2; TRBD1 agrees at 9 bases. V dropped 4 bases and J dropped 7; count of bases not matched to a gene: 7. The CDR3 contains 14 residues. Germline lookup yields CDR1 SNHLY and CDR2 FYNNEI. CDR3 DNA: TGTGCCAGCAGTGTGGGACAGGGTGTGTCTGGCTACACCTTC. Protein product: CASSVGQGVSGYTF. Drawing the rest from reference TRBV2 and TRBJ1-2, the complete variable domain is EPEVTQTPSHQVTQMGQEVILRCVPISNHLYFYWYRQILGQKVEFLVSFYNNEISEKSEIFDDQFSVERPDGSNFTLKIRSTKLEDSAMYFCASSVGQGVSGYTFGSGTRLTVV.

This clone was counted a single time. The chain carries TRBV29-1 and TRBJ2-1; 7 nucleotides match TRBD1. This CDR3 is built from 13 residues. CDR1 SQVTM and CDR2 ANQGSEA come from the germline V gene. V shed 7 bases and J 9 bases; nucleotides not matched to a gene: 12. CDR3 sequence (DNA): TGCAGCGCCACCGCAGTCCGACAGGGTGAGCAGTTCTTC. Protein: CSATAVRQGEQFF.

The CDR3 bases are TGTGCCAGCAGCTCCCGGACTAGCGGGGGGGCATATGAGCAGTTCTTC. This gives the protein CASSSRTSGGAYEQFF. The chain links TRBV7-2 to TRBJ2-1; 15 bases are shared with TRBD2. Per the germline V gene, CDR1 is SGHTA and CDR2 is FQGNSA. V dropped 4 bases and J dropped 8; count of bases not matched to a gene: 6. This CDR3 has 16 amino acids.

The CDR3 region has the DNA TGTGCCAGCAGCCGAGCGGGCGCAGATACGCAGTATTTT. Translating gives CASSRAGADTQYF. The rearrangement joins TRBV7-9 to TRBJ2-3; possible D gene TRBD2, 6 bases. Germline values: CDR1 SEHNR, CDR2 FQNEAQ (reference sequence). With 5 bases removed from V and 4 bases from J, the gap between germline ends came to 10 bases. This CDR3 spans 13 amino acids.

A note on this clone: Other DNA sequences of this sample code for an identical CDR3. V usage is TRBV11-2 and J usage is TRBJ2-3; maybe TRBD1 (6 bases). Germline CDR1 reads SGHAT; CDR2 reads FQNNGV. The CDR3 has 15 amino acids. The V gene lost 5 bases and the J gene lost 6 bases, with 18 bases spanning the gap. Written as DNA, the CDR3 is TGTGCCAGCAGCCCCGAGTTCAACACAGGGGATACGCAGTATTTT. This sequence encodes CASSPEFNTGDTQYF.

Here the CDR3 reads CASRLLGQGLFTEAFF. CDR3 bases: TGTGCCAGCAGACTCCTTGGACAGGGACTCTTCACTGAAGCTTTCTTT. V is TRBV2 and J is TRBJ1-1; 8 bases map to TRBD1. V trimming: 6 bases; J trimming: 4 bases; junction bases outside the gene matches: 13. The CDR3 loop spans 16 amino acids. Per the germline V gene, CDR1 is SNHLY and CDR2 is FYNNEI. Variable domain in full (rest from reference TRBV2 and TRBJ1-1): EPEVTQTPSHQVTQMGQEVILRCVPISNHLYFYWYRQILGQKVEFLVSFYNNEISEKSEIFDDQFSVERPDGSNFTLKIRSTKLEDSAMYFCASRLLGQGLFTEAFFGQGTRLTVV.

The chain joins TRBV11-2 to TRBJ1-1; 10 positions agree with TRBD1. The CDR3 has 16 amino acids. The ends lost 3 bases at V and 1 base at J; junction bases unmatched: 5. The germline CDR1 and CDR2 sequences are SGHAT and FQNNGV. CDR3 bases: TGTGCCAGCAGCTTCGGACAGGGGGGCCCGAACACTGAAGCTTTCTTT. Amino acids: CASSFGQGGPNTEAFF.

The chain carries TRBV3-1 (or the pseudogene TRBV3-2) and TRBJ2-3; TRBD2 is a possible D gene (5 bases). CDR3 length: 16 amino acids. CDR1 and CDR2 from the germline V gene are LGHDT and YNNKEL (reference sequence). Trimming took 1 base from V and 0 from J, leaving 11 bases between them. Written as DNA, the CDR3 is TGTGCCAGCAGCCAAGGCGGAGGCTCTAGCACAGATACGCAGTATTTT. Protein sequence: CASSQGGGSSTDTQYF.

The gene calls are TRBV5-6 and TRBJ1-5; TRBD1 agrees at 9 bases. V lost 1 base, J lost 1 base, and 3 bases stayed unmatched. This CDR3 contains 16 residues. The germline V gene has CDR1 SGHDT and CDR2 YYEEEE. CDR3 in amino acids: CASSLMGQGSNQPQHF. The DNA of the CDR3 is TGTGCCAGCAGCTTGATGGGACAGGGAAGCAATCAGCCCCAGCATTTT.